The rows below give T cell receptor beta chains drawn from one sample of a study of cytomegalovirus exposure and HLA in healthy donors. Sequencing was performed with immunoSEQ multiplex PCR; in TCRdb, only in-frame clones are kept and a portion is missing. Here the sample spans more than 100,000 clones, about 9.2% being singletons. The source material was PBMCs. These receptors were collected from a woman aged 35 to 49 in good health and CMV-seropositive. Both conserved end residues are part of each CDR3. The D gene is left open where the match is weak. Clone size is not always given. Where it is, it says once, few, many or a class for expanded clones.

j_gene	v_gene	d_gene	abundance	CDR3nt	CDR3aa
TRBJ1-1	TRBV11-2	-	-	TGTGCCAGCAGCTTAGATCGTTGGCAGGGGGAAGCTTTCTTT	CASSLDRWQGEAFF
TRBJ1-1	TRBV19	TRBD1	once	TGTGCCAGTAGTAAGAACAGGGGGAACACTGAAGCTTTCTTT	CASSKNRGNTEAFF
TRBJ2-3	TRBV9	-	few	TGTGCCAGCAGCGTAGGTCAGGTCTCAGATACGCAGTATTTT	CASSVGQVSDTQYF
TRBJ1-3	TRBV19	-	-	TGTGCCAGTAGTACCTTGACAGCATCCAACTCTGGAAACACCATATATTTT	CASSTLTASNSGNTIYF
TRBJ2-2	TRBV2	TRBD1	-	TGTGCCAGCAGGGTGACAGGGACCGGGGAGCTGTTTTTT	CASRVTGTGELFF
TRBJ1-2	TRBV18	TRBD1	few	TGTGCCAGCTCACCACAACGGGGACAGGGGGCGCGTGGCTACACCTTC	CASSPQRGQGARGYTF
TRBJ2-1	TRBV7-9	-	few	TGTGCCAGCAGCCCCGATTGGGCCATTGGGCAGTTCTTC	CASSPDWAIGQFF
TRBJ2-3	TRBV5-6	-	-	TGTGCCAGCAGCGGAACAGGGAATACGCAGTATTTT	CASSGTGNTQYF
TRBJ2-1	TRBV5-1	-	few	TGCGCCAGCAGCTTCTCGACAGGCTCCCTCGCGAATGAGCAGTTCTTC	CASSFSTGSLANEQFF
TRBJ1-5	TRBV10-3	-	-	TGTGCCATCAGTACTGACAGTAATCAGCCCCAGCATTTT	CAISTDSNQPQHF
TRBJ1-2	TRBV5-6	TRBD1	few	TGTGCCAGCAGGGGGACAGCGGTCTATGGCTACACCTTC	CASRGTAVYGYTF
TRBJ1-2	TRBV5-5	TRBD1	few	TGTGCCAGCAGCCTTGGGACAGGGGGATATGGCTACACCTTC	CASSLGTGGYGYTF
TRBJ1-1	TRBV2	TRBD1	-	TGTGCCAGCAGACTCGGACAGGGTCGGGAAGCTTTCTTT	CASRLGQGREAFF
TRBJ1-2	TRBV11-3	TRBD1	-	TGTGCCAGCAGCTTGGACAGGGGTGACTATGGCTACACCTTC	CASSLDRGDYGYTF
TRBJ1-2	TRBV5-4	-	few	TGTGCCAGCAGCCAGCCCGGAGAGTATGGCTACACCTTC	CASSQPGEYGYTF
TRBJ1-3	TRBV6-5	-	-	TGTGCCAGCAGTTACTCGATTACGGGTTTGGCAAACACCATATATTTT	CASSYSITGLANTIYF
TRBJ2-1	TRBV5-1	TRBD2	few	TGCGCCAGCAGCTTCGGACTAGCGGGGGGTTTTGAGCAGTTCTTC	CASSFGLAGGFEQFF
TRBJ1-2	TRBV15	-	-	TGTGCCACCAGCAGAGGGGGACTACAGGGACCCCACTATGGCTACACCTTC	CATSRGGLQGPHYGYTF
TRBJ2-7	TRBV6-5	-	many	TGTGCCAGCAGCGCAGGGTACTCCTACGAGCAGTACTTC	CASSAGYSYEQYF
TRBJ2-3	TRBV7-2	TRBD2	-	TGTGCCAGCAGCTCCACCAGCGGGGGATGGGGCACAGATACGCAGTATTTT	CASSSTSGGWGTDTQYF
TRBJ2-7	TRBV7-2	TRBD1	few	TGTGCCAGCAGCTTAGCTCTGGCCTCGGGACAGATCTACGAGCAGTACTTC	CASSLALASGQIYEQYF
TRBJ2-5	TRBV6-1	TRBD1	few	TGTGCCAGCAAGCCTTTCAGGGGGCAAGAGACCCAGTACTTC	CASKPFRGQETQYF
TRBJ2-5	TRBV19	TRBD2	-	TGTGCCAGTAGTGCCAGACTAGCGGGGAAATTGGAGACCCAGTACTTC	CASSARLAGKLETQYF
TRBJ2-3	TRBV18	TRBD2	-	TGTGCCAGCTCACCACTGCCTGGGACTAGCGGGGATACAGATACGCAGTATTTT	CASSPLPGTSGDTDTQYF
TRBJ2-2	TRBV7-8	-	-	TGTGCCAGCACTCCCGGGGGACAGAGAACCGGGGAGCTGTTTTTT	CASTPGGQRTGELFF
TRBJ1-1	TRBV6-1	-	few	TGTGCCAGCAGTGATTTCGGGGGGCTAGCTGAAGCTTTCTTT	CASSDFGGLAEAFF
TRBJ2-7	TRBV5-1	-	-	TGCGCCAGCAGCTTGGATGGCGGTTACGAGCAGTACTTC	CASSLDGGYEQYF
TRBJ1-6	TRBV5-4	-	-	TGTGCCAGCAGCCCTTACAGGGACCGTTCACCCCTCCACTTT	CASSPYRDRSPLHF
TRBJ1-4	TRBV5-1	-	few	TGCGCCAGCACTCGGGGACAAAATGAAAAACTGTTTTTT	CASTRGQNEKLFF
TRBJ1-5	TRBV5-5	TRBD1	-	TGTGCCAGCAGCCTTGGGACAGATAGCAATCAGCCCCAGCATTTT	CASSLGTDSNQPQHF
TRBJ1-5	TRBV18	TRBD1	-	TGTGCCAGCTCACCGCATCCCCCGGGGACAGGGGATCAGCCCCAGCATTTT	CASSPHPPGTGDQPQHF
TRBJ1-1	TRBV5-1	TRBD1	few	TGCGCCAGCAGCCCAGGGGGTACGAACACTGAAGCTTTCTTT	CASSPGGTNTEAFF
TRBJ2-1	TRBV10-3	TRBD2	-	TGTGCCATCAGTGGACTAGCGGGAGCCAATGAGCAGTTCTTC	CAISGLAGANEQFF
TRBJ1-1	TRBV7-9	-	-	TGTGCCAGAAGCCCTCAGGGTGGGACTGAAGCTTTCTTT	CARSPQGGTEAFF
TRBJ1-2	TRBV11-1	-	few	TGTGCCAGCAGCCCACACGGGGATGGCTACACCTTC	CASSPHGDGYTF